Listed below are T cell receptor beta chains from one sample, sequenced in a study of blood T cell repertoires in COVID-19. Some clones are missing from TCRdb's copy, which holds only in-frame ones; the method was immunoSEQ multiplex PCR. The data show fewer than 90,000 clones, less than 80% seen once. The sequencing sample was made of peripheral blood. Source of these receptors: an elderly woman with acute or convalescent COVID-19. Each CDR3 is given with its conserved first and last residue. D genes are given only for firm matches. Where a row states a size, it is once, few, many or the class of an expanded clone; other rows omit it.

TRBJ1-1,TRBV4-1,.,.,15,TGCGCCAGCAGCCTCTTCGCCGGGACTGGGGATGAAGCTTTCTTT,CASSLFAGTGDEAFF
TRBJ1-2,TRBV11-1,.,TRBD1,15,TGTGCCAGCAGCCCTCCGGGACAGGGGCCATTCGGCTACACCTTC,CASSPPGQGPFGYTF
TRBJ1-5,TRBV7-7,.,TRBD1,15,TGTGCCAGCAGCTCCGGGACAGGGCCCGGGCAGCCCCAGCATTTT,CASSSGTGPGQPQHF
TRBJ1-5,TRBV10-3,.,TRBD1,16,TGTGCCATCAGTGAGACAGGGACAGGGGGCACTCAGCCCCAGCATTTT,CAISETGTGGTQPQHF
TRBJ2-7,TRBV24-1,.,TRBD2,19,TGTGCCACCAGTGACCCGGACAGGGATAGCGGACTAGCGGGTTACGAGCAGTACTTC,CATSDPDRDSGLAGYEQYF
TRBJ2-2,TRBV9,.,.,16,TGTGCCAGCAGCCCTCCCCGGGCGGGTTCAACCGGGGAGCTGTTTTTT,CASSPPRAGSTGELFF
TRBJ2-3,TRBV7-2,.,TRBD2,17,TGTGCCAGCAGCTTATCGACTAGCGGGGGGGTGGGCTACGCGCAGTATTTT,CASSLSTSGGVGYAQYF
TRBJ1-2,TRBV11-2,.,TRBD1,15,TGTGCCAGCAGCTCCCAGGGGGCGAGGGACTATGGCTACACCTTC,CASSSQGARDYGYTF
TRBJ2-7,TRBV18,.,.,13,TGTGCCAGTTCAGGGCAGGGTAAAAACGAGCAGTACTTC,CASSGQGKNEQYF
TRBJ1-2,TRBV6-5,many,.,14,TGTGCCCAAGCAAGTATTACAGGTTACTATGGCTACACCTTC,CAQASITGYYGYTF
TRBJ2-7,TRBV18,.,TRBD1,16,TGTGCCAGCTCATCACGCGCGGGACAGGCGGCCTACGAGCAGTACTTC,CASSSRAGQAAYEQYF
TRBJ2-5,TRBV11-1,.,.,14,TGTGCCAGCAGCTTACGGGTCGACGGGGAGACCCAGTACTTC,CASSLRVDGETQYF
TRBJ2-1,TRBV12-3/TRBV12-4,.,.,13,TGTGCCAGCAGTTTCAGGGCTGGGGGGGAGCAGTTCTTC,CASSFRAGGEQFF
TRBJ1-1,TRBV5-6,.,.,15,TGTGCCAGCAGCTTGCTCCAGGGTGGAGACACTGAAGCTTTCTTT,CASSLLQGGDTEAFF
TRBJ2-7,TRBV19,once,TRBD1,15,TGTGCCAGTAGACGATCCGGGACAGATCCCTACGAGCAGTACTTC,CASRRSGTDPYEQYF
TRBJ2-1,TRBV13,.,.,17,TGTGCCAGCAGCTTAGGCCTGGGCAGGGGGACTTACAATGAGCAGTTCTTC,CASSLGLGRGTYNEQFF
TRBJ1-1,TRBV2,.,.,15,TGTGCCAGCAGTGAAGACAGTCTTATTAACACTGAAGCTTTCTTT,CASSEDSLINTEAFF
TRBJ1-1,TRBV5-1,few,.,15,TGCGCCAGCAGCTTGTATTCCCCACTCGACACTGAAGCTTTCTTT,CASSLYSPLDTEAFF
TRBJ2-7,TRBV7-2,.,TRBD1,15,TGTGCCAGCAGCTCAGCCGGGACAGATTCCTACGAGCAGTACTTC,CASSSAGTDSYEQYF
TRBJ2-7,TRBV18,.,.,16,TGTGCCAGCTCACCCACATTAGGGGCAGCTGGCTACGAGCAGTACTTC,CASSPTLGAAGYEQYF
TRBJ1-2,TRBV6-2/TRBV6-3,.,.,15,TGTGCCAGCAGTTACGTCCAGATACAAACCTATGGCTACACCTTC,CASSYVQIQTYGYTF
TRBJ1-5,TRBV6-6,.,.,16,TGTGCCAGCAGTTACCCTGGTCAGGGGATTGTACAGCCCCAGCATTTT,CASSYPGQGIVQPQHF
TRBJ2-1,TRBV18,.,TRBD1,16,TGTGCCAGCTCACCACCGGACAGGGCCTCCTACAATGAGCAGTTCTTC,CASSPPDRASYNEQFF
TRBJ1-2,TRBV12-3/TRBV12-4,.,TRBD1,12,TGTGCCAGCGCCGGGACAGTTGTTGGCTACACCTTC,CASAGTVVGYTF
TRBJ2-5,TRBV28,.,TRBD2,15,TGTGCCAGCAGTTTCCCGGGGGGGCCAATCGAGACCCAGTACTTC,CASSFPGGPIETQYF
TRBJ1-4,TRBV3-1/TRBV3-2,.,.,18,TGTGCCAGCAGCCAAAGACAGACACTTATTGCAACTAATGAAAAACTGTTTTTT,CASSQRQTLIATNEKLFF
TRBJ2-5,TRBV5-5,.,TRBD2,13,TGTGCCAGCAGCTACCGCGGGGGGGAGACCCAGTACTTC,CASSYRGGETQYF
TRBJ2-6,TRBV3-1/TRBV3-2,.,.,18,TGTGCCAGCAGCCAAACGGGGGTTATGGAGTCAGGGGCCAACGTCCTGACTTTC,CASSQTGVMESGANVLTF